The T cell receptor beta chain under discussion was sequenced for a study of graft-versus-host responses after intestinal transplantation. Study in general: Anti-thymocyte globulin served as induction for all recipients, who then took tacrolimus and steroids for two to three years.

Concerning this clone itself: Its cognate antigen is unknown.

Sequenced by immunoSEQ multiplex PCR; TCRdb stores in-frame clones only, minus some. Here the sample spans over 100,000 clones, about 95% being singletons. Notes on the study in general: Declines in HvG clones occurring early post-transplant were associated with peak circulating GvH clone levels.

Sequencing was performed on unstimulated CD8+ T cells sorted from spleen or lymph node cells, taken before intestinal transplant. The sequence came from a human donor who received an intestinal transplant.

CDR3 region: CASSYSGGRGQPQHF. For the CDR3, the DNA is TGTGCCAGCAGTTACTCGGGGGGGCGGGGGCAGCCCCAGCATTTT. This chain links TRBV6-5 with TRBJ1-5; TRBD1 might be the D (6 bases). The CDR3 loop spans 15 amino acids. The V and J ends lost 0 bases and 7 bases respectively, with 13 bases between them. Germline values: CDR1 MNHEY, CDR2 SVGAGI.